Below are 12 T cell receptor beta chains sequenced from a single sample in a study of CD8+CD57+ T cells in acquired aplastic anemia. Genomic DNA acted as the template from which TCR beta VDJ combination and CDR3 sequence profiling were carried out. Each CDR3 protein gets one entry after TCRdb re-called the reads with MiXCR. Among more than 150,000 distinct CDR3 sequences listed, 45% to 60% were seen once. Patients sequenced had flow cytometry evidence of CD8+CD57+ cell expansion. The sample comprised sorted CD4+, CD8+, or CD8+CD57+ T cells (not recorded which) from PBMCs. These receptors all come from a human donor with aplastic anemia.

This clonotype showed up many times. This rearrangement joins TRBV10-1 to TRBJ2-4, with D uncertain. This CDR3 region has 15 residues. CDR1 is WNHNN, CDR2 SYGVQD, per germline (reference sequence). Between the trimmed V and J ends, which lost 2 bases and 3 bases, there was a span of 11 bases. The CDR3 nucleotides read TGCGCCAGCAGTGAGGGCCAGGTTGGCAAAAACATTCAGTACTTC. Translated: CASSEGQVGKNIQYF.

The rearrangement uses TRBV6-1 and TRBJ2-1; no definite D call. The CDR3 totals 15 residues. Germline CDR1 and CDR2: MNHNS and SASEGT. Trimming removed 4 bases at V and 0 bases at J, with 10 bases between. CDR3 region: CASSGHLFSYNEQFF. The CDR3 nucleotides read TGTGCCAGCAGTGGGCACTTATTCTCCTACAATGAGCAGTTCTTC.

To note about this clonotype: The germline gene is not matched at one end of the junction; a read error may be the cause. This sequence joins TRBV7-7 and TRBJ1-4, with 7 bases identical to TRBD1. The CDR3 sequence is 15 residues long. Germline CDR1 is SSHAT and CDR2 is FNYEAQ (reference sequence). CDR3 coding DNA: TGTGCTAGCAGCTTGACAGGGTCCCCAAATGAAAAACTGTTTTTT. It translates to CASSLTGSPNEKLFF.

This clonotype was detected only a few times. The V call is TRBV30, the J call TRBJ2-2; unclear D gene. The CDR3 loop spans 13 amino acids. Trimming shortened V by 4 bases and J by 1 base, and 7 bases separated the two germline ends. Per germline, CDR1 GTSNPN and CDR2 SVGIG (reference sequence). CDR3 nucleotide sequence: TGTGCCTGGAATGACGGGAACACCGGGGAGCTGTTTTTT. This translates into CAWNDGNTGELFF. The variable domain in full, completed from reference TRBV30 and TRBJ2-2, reads SQTIHQWPATLVQPVGSPLSLECTVEGTSNPNLYWYRQAAGRGLQLLFYSVGIGQISSEVPQNLSASRPQDRQFILSSKKLLLSDSGFYLCAWNDGNTGELFFGEGSRLTVL.

In this sample, this clonotype turned up a few times. A much larger clone is a single base away; this may be a read error. The final CDR3 position lacks the conserved phenylalanine or tryptophan, pointing to a likely read error. The chain has TRBV20-1 and TRBJ1-1; D not resolved. Trimming took 5 bases from V and 1 from J, leaving 14 bases between them. The CDR3 sequence is 14 residues long. Germline V gives CDR1 DFQATT, CDR2 SNEGSKA (reference sequence). Written as DNA, the CDR3 is TGCAGTGCTCCCCGCCCCAGGAAGAACACTGAAGCTTTCTCT. Amino acids: CSAPRPRKNTEAFS.

In DNA form, the CDR3 reads TGTGCCAGCATCCATCGGGTGGGGAAAAATCAGCCCCAGCATTTT. Protein product: CASIHRVGKNQPQHF. J is TRBJ1-5 and V is TRBV2; D is undetermined. The CDR3 has 15 residues. CDR1 SNHLY and CDR2 FYNNEI come from the germline V gene. Trimming left V 7 bases short and J 4 bases short, with 17 bases between.

The genes are TRBV3-1 and TRBJ1-4; TRBD1 agrees at 8 bases. The germline CDR1 and CDR2 sequences are LGHDT and YNNKEL (reference sequence). The ends lost 0 bases at V and 3 bases at J; junction bases unmatched: 9. CDR3 length: 18 residues. DNA for the CDR3: TGTGCCAGCAGCCAAGACCGGACAGGGAAGCGGGCTAATGAAAAACTGTTTTTT. It yields the protein CASSQDRTGKRANEKLFF.

This clonotype appeared many times. The chain couples TRBV5-6 to TRBJ2-3, with 7 bases that match TRBD1. Unmatched junction bases numbered 10, after V lost 10 bases and J lost 2 bases. The CDR3 covers 14 residues. Germline CDR1 is SGHDT and CDR2 is YYEEEE. In DNA, the CDR3 is TGTGCCGCCACCACGGGACAGACCACAGATACGCAGTATTTT. Translation: CAATTGQTTDTQYF.

In this sample, this clonotype turned up once. V gene TRBV10-3 combines with J gene TRBJ2-7; D unclear. The CDR3 is 11 amino acids. With 6 bases removed from V and 2 bases from J, the gap between germline ends came to 5 bases. CDR1 and CDR2 (germline): ENHRY, SYGVKD. The DNA of the CDR3 is TGTGCCATCAGCAGCCCCTACGAGCAGTACTTC. Its protein is CAISSPYEQYF.

This clonotype was counted ten times or more. The J gene is TRBJ2-1, the V gene TRBV20-1; TRBD1 might be the D (7 bases). The CDR3 loop spans 13 amino acids. Germline-derived CDR1 and CDR2 are DFQATT and SNEGSKA (reference sequence). V shed 7 bases and J shed 5 bases, with 15 bases lying between them. This chain's CDR3 is CSVRQGGHNEQFF. CDR3 nucleotides: TGCAGTGTTAGGCAGGGGGGCCACAATGAGCAGTTCTTC.

Comments on this clonotype: Germline is not matched at one junction end, which may reflect a read error. V gene TRBV7-1 combines with J gene TRBJ2-1, with 7 bases that match TRBD2. TRBV7-1 is identified as an open reading frame with a role that is uncertain. This CDR3 has 9 residues. CDR3 loop: CASSSAGVF. CDR3 bases: TGTGCCAGCAGCTCCGCGGGGGTATTC.

The V call is TRBV19, the J call TRBJ1-6; a possible D gene is TRBD1 (6 bases). Trimming took 7 bases from V and 9 from J, leaving 16 bases between them. Per germline, CDR1 LNHDA and CDR2 SQIVND (reference sequence). The CDR3 sequence is 14 residues long. DNA of the CDR3: TGTGCCAGTAAGGCGAGGGGGGCGGCTTCACCCCTCCACTTT. It codes for CASKARGAASPLHF. The full variable domain, in which reference TRBV19 and TRBJ1-6 provide the parts outside the CDR3, is DGGITQSPKYLFRKEGQNVTLSCEQNLNHDAMYWYRQDPGQGLRLIYYSQIVNDFQKGDIAEGYSVSREKKESFPLTVTSAQKNPTAFYLCASKARGAASPLHFGNGTRLTVT.